Listed below are T cell receptor beta chains from one sample, sequenced in a study of shared clonotypes between healthy human individuals. TCRdb's copy holds only in-frame clones and misses some; the assay was immunoSEQ multiplex PCR. The sample yields fewer than 3 million clones, 85% to 95% seen once. Material: naive CD4+ T cells from PBMCs. Receptors originate from a man younger than 35 in good health. Some clones in this sample may be carry-over from other donors' samples. Both conserved end residues are part of each CDR3. Fields, in order: J gene, V gene, clone size, D gene, CDR3 DNA, CDR3 protein. The D gene is left open where the match is weak. The size entry is marked missing in some rows and otherwise reads once, few, many or a size class.

>TRBJ1-3|TRBV25-1|NA|NA
TGTGCCACCCACTCTGGAAACACCATATATTTT
CATHSGNTIYF
>TRBJ1-1|TRBV2|NA|NA
TGTGCCAGCAAAGTGAGCTTGGGGAACACTGAAGCTTTCTTT
CASKVSLGNTEAFF
>TRBJ2-5|TRBV7-9|NA|TRBD2
TGTGCCAGCAGCTTACAGTCTAGCGGGAGCGTTGAGACCCAGTACTTC
CASSLQSSGSVETQYF
>TRBJ2-1|TRBV11-1|NA|NA
TGTGCCAGCACCCCCGGCTTGACTTCTAATGAGCAGTTCTTC
CASTPGLTSNEQFF
>TRBJ1-2|TRBV5-4|NA|TRBD1
TGTGCCAGCCAGTTCGACAGGGGGAACTATGGCTACACCTTC
CASQFDRGNYGYTF
>TRBJ2-1|TRBV9|NA|NA
TGTGCCAGCAGCGTAGCCCCCTTTGGCGACGCGAATGAGCAGTTCTTC
CASSVAPFGDANEQFF
>TRBJ2-1|TRBV7-2|NA|TRBD2
TGTGCCAGCAGCTCGACTAGCGTCTGGACCTACAATGAGCAGTTCTTC
CASSSTSVWTYNEQFF
>TRBJ2-5|TRBV7-3|NA|TRBD2
TGTGCCAGCAGCTCTAGCGGGAGTGGAGAGACCCAGTACTTC
CASSSSGSGETQYF
>TRBJ2-7|TRBV19|NA|NA
TGTGCCAGTAGTGAGGGCTACGAGCAGTACTTC
CASSEGYEQYF
>TRBJ2-1|TRBV5-1|NA|TRBD2
TGCGCCAGCAGCCTTTGGACTAGCGGGAACGGCAACAATGAGCAGTTCTTC
CASSLWTSGNGNNEQFF
>TRBJ2-7|TRBV9|NA|NA
TGTGCCAGCAGCCCCAGAGGAAGGCGGGGTTCAATCGAGCAGTACTTC
CASSPRGRRGSIEQYF
>TRBJ2-7|TRBV7-3|NA|NA
TGTGCCAGCAGCTTATGGCCCGCCTACGAGCAGTACTTC
CASSLWPAYEQYF
>TRBJ2-1|TRBV5-1|NA|NA
TGCGCCAGCAGCTTTTCCTGGGGTAGCTCCTACAATGAGCAGTTCTTC
CASSFSWGSSYNEQFF
>TRBJ1-5|TRBV6-5|NA|NA
TGTGCCAGCAGCAGAGGCGGGGGCAGAACCCAGCATTTT
CASSRGGGRTQHF
>TRBJ2-5|TRBV5-1|NA|TRBD1
TGCGCCAGCAGCTCGACAGGGGGCCAAGAGACCCAGTACTTC
CASSSTGGQETQYF
>TRBJ1-1|TRBV19|NA|NA
TGTGCCAGTAAAAATATGGCTGCGGGGAACACTGAAGCTTTCTTT
CASKNMAAGNTEAFF
>TRBJ1-5|TRBV6-1|few|NA
TGTGCCAGCAGTGTCCGGGGGAGCAGCAATCAGCCCCAGCATTTT
CASSVRGSSNQPQHF
>TRBJ2-3|TRBV5-8|NA|NA
TGTGCCAGCAGCCTGGACAGACCCTCAGATACGCAGTATTTT
CASSLDRPSDTQYF
>TRBJ2-7|TRBV4-1|once|NA
TGCGCCAGCAGCCAAGCCCGAAGTGGCTCAGACACCTACGAGCAGTACTTC
CASSQARSGSDTYEQYF
>TRBJ2-3|TRBV5-1|NA|NA
TGCGCCAGCAGCTTGGCTGAGCCTAGCACAGATACGCAGTATTTT
CASSLAEPSTDTQYF
>TRBJ2-3|TRBV5-6|NA|TRBD2
TGTGCCAGCAGCACAAGGGACTATTTTGCGCAGTATTTT
CASSTRDYFAQYF
>TRBJ1-2|TRBV5-8|NA|NA
TGTGCCAGCAGCCGGACCGTAAGAGCTAACTATGGCTACACCTTC
CASSRTVRANYGYTF
>TRBJ1-4|TRBV28|NA|NA
TGTGCCAGCAGATCCTTTTTAGGGGTTGGAGAAAAACTGTTTTTT
CASRSFLGVGEKLFF
>TRBJ2-3|TRBV7-2|NA|TRBD2
TGTGCCAGCAGCCGTCGGACTATAGCGGGAGGATCTTCAGATACGCAGTATTTT
CASSRRTIAGGSSDTQYF
>TRBJ2-3|TRBV19|once|NA
TGTGCCAGTAGCACGGGTACACACACAGATACGCAGTATTTT
CASSTGTHTDTQYF
>TRBJ1-1|TRBV5-1|NA|NA
TGCGCCAGCAGTCAGGACATAAACACTGAAGCTTTCTTT
CASSQDINTEAFF
>TRBJ2-2|TRBV28|NA|NA
TGTGCCAGCTGGGGGGCTAGCGGGAACACCGGGGAGCTGTTTTTT
CASWGASGNTGELFF
>TRBJ2-3|TRBV21-1|NA|NA
TGTGCCAGCAGCAAAGCCTGGCCGGGACAGCACACAGATACGCAGTATTTT
CASSKAWPGQHTDTQYF
>TRBJ1-1|TRBV6-5|NA|NA
TGTGCCAGCAGGAAACAACCTAGCCGGTCTTTCTTT
CASRKQPSRSFF
>TRBJ2-7|TRBV9|NA|NA
TGTGCCAGCAGCGTAGGAGGGGGGCTAGCGGACAAAAGCTCCTACGAGCAGTACTTC
CASSVGGGLADKSSYEQYF
>TRBJ2-1|TRBV10-2|NA|TRBD2
TGCGCCAGCTTCCCCGGGACTAGCTTACGTGAGCAGTTCTTC
CASFPGTSLREQFF
>TRBJ1-5|TRBV18|few|NA
TGTGCCAGCTCAGCAGGGGTGGACAATCAGCCCCAGCATTTT
CASSAGVDNQPQHF
>TRBJ2-5|TRBV5-1|NA|NA
TGCGCCAGCAGCTTGGCGCCGCATGATTTTAGCGACCCACAAGAGACCCAGTACTTC
CASSLAPHDFSDPQETQYF
>TRBJ2-1|TRBV7-2|once|TRBD2
TGTGCCAGCAGCTTAGCACTAGCGGGCTCCTACAATGAGCAGTTCTTC
CASSLALAGSYNEQFF
>TRBJ2-7|TRBV5-1|once|NA
TGCGCCAGCAGCCCCTCCCCGGCAGGGACCTACGAGCAGTACTTC
CASSPSPAGTYEQYF
>TRBJ1-5|TRBV4-1|NA|TRBD1
TGCGCCAGCAGCCAAGTGGGACAGGGCGGGAGCAATCAGCCCCAGCATTTT
CASSQVGQGGSNQPQHF
>TRBJ1-1|TRBV5-1|NA|TRBD1
TGCGCCAGCAGCCCCGCTCTGACAGGGGGCCCGATACGGAACACTGAAGCTTTCTTT
CASSPALTGGPIRNTEAFF
>TRBJ2-2|TRBV7-6|NA|TRBD2
TGTGCCAGCAGCTTAACGGGAGGGTCTGGGGAGCTGTTTTTT
CASSLTGGSGELFF
>TRBJ2-3|TRBV18|NA|TRBD1
TGTGCCAGCTCACATAACATTGGGACAGGGGTCACAGATACGCAGTATTTT
CASSHNIGTGVTDTQYF
>TRBJ2-5|TRBV18|NA|NA
TGTGCCAGCTCACCTACTGCACAAGAGACCCAGTACTTC
CASSPTAQETQYF
>TRBJ2-3|TRBV25-1|NA|NA
TGTGCCAGCAGTGCTCTTAGCAGCACAGATACGCAGTATTTT
CASSALSSTDTQYF
>TRBJ2-2|TRBV7-2|NA|NA
TGTGCCAGCAGCTCGGGCGCGGGTACGAACACCGGGGAGCTGTTTTTT
CASSSGAGTNTGELFF
>TRBJ1-4|TRBV18|NA|NA
TGTGCCAGCTCACCGGGTGTTAATGAAAAACTGTTTTTT
CASSPGVNEKLFF
>TRBJ2-7|TRBV9|NA|NA
TGTGCCAGCAGCGTAAGTCCTAGCCCGGGGGACGAGCAGTACTTC
CASSVSPSPGDEQYF
>TRBJ2-2|TRBV7-3|NA|NA
TGTGCCAGCAGCTTAACTAGCAGGAGTATCGCGAACACCGGGGAGCTGTTTTTT
CASSLTSRSIANTGELFF
>TRBJ2-7|TRBV7-8|NA|NA
TGTGCCAGCAGCCAAGATCCTGGGACGGCTCGGACCTACGAGCAGTACTTC
CASSQDPGTARTYEQYF
>TRBJ1-2|TRBV6-6|NA|NA
TGTGCCAGCACCGAATGGGGGGCGAATGGCTACACCTTC
CASTEWGANGYTF
>TRBJ2-3|TRBV19|NA|NA
TGTGCCAGTAGTATCGGGCGAGCTACGCAGTATTTT
CASSIGRATQYF
>TRBJ1-4|TRBV5-1|once|NA
TGCGCCAGCAGCGCCGGGCAGAATGAAAAACTGTTTTTT
CASSAGQNEKLFF
>TRBJ2-2|TRBV28|NA|NA
TGTGCCAGCAGTTTTGGCGGAGAAAGCGGGGAGCTGTTTTTT
CASSFGGESGELFF
>TRBJ1-3|TRBV5-1|NA|TRBD1
TGCGCCAGCAGCCCAGGTGGGACAGGCTCTGGAAACACCATATATTTT
CASSPGGTGSGNTIYF
>TRBJ1-2|TRBV6-6|NA|NA
TGTGCCAGCAGAGTAGGGGCTAACTATGGCTACACCTTC
CASRVGANYGYTF
>TRBJ1-2|TRBV28|NA|NA
TGTGCCAGCCAACGGACAGCAGCTAACTATGGCTACACCTTC
CASQRTAANYGYTF
>TRBJ1-5|TRBV7-9|once|NA
TGTGCCAGCAGCCCCTCGGGGTTTCAGGGCAATCAGCCCCAGCATTTT
CASSPSGFQGNQPQHF
>TRBJ2-2|TRBV2|NA|NA
TGTGCCAGCAGAGGCTTGAAACAGGGTGTCACCGGGGAGCTGTTTTTT
CASRGLKQGVTGELFF
>TRBJ2-7|TRBV30|NA|NA
TGTGCCTGGAGTGGAAGTAGGGCCTCCTTCTACGAGCAGTACTTC
CAWSGSRASFYEQYF
>TRBJ2-7|TRBV5-1|NA|NA
TGCGCCAGCAGGGGGGTGGCGCGGAGGAGCTCCTACGAGCAGTACTTC
CASRGVARRSSYEQYF
>TRBJ1-5|TRBV28|NA|NA
TGTGCCAGCAGTCGAAAAAACCGGGCCCGAAACGGCAATCAGCCCCAGCATTTT
CASSRKNRARNGNQPQHF
>TRBJ2-6|TRBV4-2|NA|NA
TGTGCCAGCAGCCTTCCAGGGAGCGGGGCCAACGTCCTGACTTTC
CASSLPGSGANVLTF
>TRBJ2-3|TRBV13|NA|TRBD2
TGTGCCAGCAGCGCCCCAACTAGCGGGAGGGCCCCAGATACGCAGTATTTT
CASSAPTSGRAPDTQYF